These 20 T cell receptor beta chains were all obtained from the same sample, sequenced in a study of identical twins. Via MiXCR, TCRdb re-called the 5' RACE reads, giving one row per CDR3 protein. The sample contains around 1.7 million distinct CDR3 sequences, less than 35% of which appear only once. The specimen was cord blood. These receptors all stem from a newborn girl in good health.

This clonotype has only a few counts. The gene calls are TRBV10-3 and TRBJ1-3; possibly TRBD1 for D (5 bases). CDR1 is ENHRY and CDR2 is SYGVKD in the germline V gene. V lost 6 bases to trimming and J lost 8 bases, with 8 bases between them. The CDR3 consists of 11 residues. CDR3 region: CAISEGYTIYF. The CDR3 nucleotides are TGTGCCATCAGCGAGGGGTACACCATATATTTT.

This clonotype was seen at least ten times. The genes are TRBV10-3 and TRBJ1-2; 10 nucleotides agree with TRBD1. The CDR3 covers 18 residues. Looked up from germline, CDR1 is ENHRY and CDR2 is SYGVKD. V was pared by 4 bases and J by 2 bases, with 13 bases of the junction left unmatched. CDR3 protein: CAISGTGTGVVGNYGYTF. The CDR3 DNA reads as TGTGCCATCAGTGGGACCGGGACAGGGGTCGTTGGCAACTATGGCTACACCTTC.

There are many counts of this clonotype. The junction and the germline gene differ at one end; a read error may be behind it. The V gene is TRBV20-1, the J gene TRBJ2-5; D perhaps matches TRBD1 (6 bases). The CDR3 loop spans 16 amino acids. Germline assignment: CDR1 DFQATT and CDR2 SNEGSKA (reference sequence). CDR3 coding DNA: TGCAGTGCCAGAGGGGGACCGACAGCTACCCAAGAGACCCAGTACTTC. As protein: CSARGGPTATQETQYF.

J is TRBJ2-5 and V is TRBV5-5; no reliable D call. Germline CDR1 SGHKS, CDR2 YYEKEE (reference sequence). V lost 4 bases, J lost 3 bases, and 16 bases lay in between. This CDR3 is 15 amino acids long. The CDR3 reads CASSPRFGSEETQYF. CDR3 DNA sequence: TGTGCCAGCAGCCCCCGTTTTGGGTCGGAAGAGACCCAGTACTTC.

This clonotype came up a few times. The chain uses TRBV15 and TRBJ2-3; D may be TRBD2 (5 bases). V was pared by 1 base and J by 3 bases, with 5 bases between. Germline V gives CDR1 LNHNV, CDR2 YYDKDF (reference sequence). The CDR3 loop spans 13 amino acids. For the CDR3, the DNA is TGTGCCACCAGCAGAGCGGGGACAGATACGCAGTATTTT. Residues: CATSRAGTDTQYF.

This chain links TRBV4-1 with TRBJ1-1; TRBD1 might be the D (5 bases). Deletions cut 0 bases from V and 1 base from J, with 15 bases between. Germline lookup yields CDR1 MGHRA and CDR2 YSYEKL. CDR3 length: 17 residues. CDR3 DNA sequence: TGCGCCAGCAGCCAAGATGAGGGACCGAGCGAGAACACTGAAGCTTTCTTT. Its translation: CASSQDEGPSENTEAFF.

The CDR3 spells CASSRSPSGRSTDTQYF. The CDR3 DNA reads as TGTGCCAGCAGCCGAAGTCCCTCAGGGAGGAGCACAGATACGCAGTATTTT. The rearrangement joins TRBV5-5 to TRBJ2-3, with a possible D match to TRBD2 (6 bases). V shed 4 bases and J shed 0 bases, with 18 bases lying between them. CDR1 is SGHKS, CDR2 YYEKEE, per germline (reference sequence). The CDR3 covers 17 residues.

The chain combines TRBV6-5 with TRBJ2-2; D perhaps matches TRBD1 (5 bases). The length of the CDR3 is 13 residues. Germline-derived CDR1 and CDR2 are MNHEY and SVGAGI. Trimming shortened V by 7 bases and J by 5 bases, and 11 bases separated the two germline ends. In DNA, the CDR3 is TGTGCCAGCACCCAGGGATGGACCGGGGAGCTGTTTTTT. As protein: CASTQGWTGELFF.

This clonotype was counted at least ten times. This sequence joins TRBV20-1 and TRBJ2-1, with D perhaps TRBD2 (6 bases). Germline-derived CDR1 and CDR2 are DFQATT and SNEGSKA (reference sequence). With 6 bases removed from V and 1 base from J, the gap between germline ends came to 13 bases. This CDR3 comprises 14 residues. The CDR3 DNA reads as TGCAGTGCGTCGGGAGAGTGGTCCTACAATGAGCAGTTCTTC. Translation gives CSASGEWSYNEQFF.

This chain joins TRBV9 and TRBJ2-7; possibly TRBD1 or TRBD2 for D (7 bases each). CDR1 and CDR2 (germline): SGDLS, YYNGEE. The CDR3 runs to 14 residues. Trimming stripped 7 bases from V and 4 bases from J, with 18 bases between. CDR3 protein: CASSRGGAAYEQYF. CDR3 DNA sequence: TGTGCCAGCTCCAGGGGGGGGGCCGCATACGAGCAGTACTTC.

The V and J genes are TRBV20-1 and TRBJ1-2, with D possibly being TRBD1 (6 bases). The CDR3 extends over 12 amino acids. CDR1 and CDR2 (germline): DFQATT, SNEGSKA (reference sequence). Trimming removed 3 bases from V and 6 bases from J, with 11 bases in between. The CDR3 DNA sequence: TGCAGTGCTAGTGGGGGGCGCCATGGCTACACCTTC. As protein: CSASGGRHGYTF.

The table lists this clonotype with a few counts. The CDR3 here is CASSLGQGRKLFF. The CDR3 region has the DNA TGTGCCAGCAGCTTAGGACAGGGACGGAAACTGTTTTTT. The V call is TRBV28, the J call TRBJ1-4, with TRBD1 matching 8 bases. The germline CDR1 and CDR2 sequences are MDHEN and SYDVKM. The CDR3 contains 13 residues. J was trimmed by 11 bases and V by 6 bases; bases with no gene match: 8.

The sample holds many counts of this clonotype. The V call is TRBV11-2, the J call TRBJ2-7; the match to TRBD1 covers 8 bases. V trimming: 1 base; J trimming: 3 bases; junction bases outside the gene matches: 5. The CDR3 is 15 amino acids. Germline CDR1 reads SGHAT; CDR2 reads FQNNGV. CDR3: CASSLGGTGFYEQYF. Here the CDR3 DNA reads TGTGCCAGCAGCTTAGGTGGGACAGGATTCTACGAGCAGTACTTC. Using reference TRBV11-2 and TRBJ2-7 for the parts outside the CDR3, the full variable domain is EAGVAQSPRYKIIEKRQSVAFWCNPISGHATLYWYQQILGQGPKLLIQFQNNGVVDDSQLPKDRFSAERLKGVDSTLKIQPAKLEDSAVYLCASSLGGTGFYEQYFGPGTRLTVT.

CDR3 loop: CASSQRLKDTEAFF. The CDR3 nucleotides are TGTGCCAGCAGCCAGCGATTGAAGGACACTGAAGCTTTCTTT. V and J are TRBV3-1 and TRBJ1-1; D gene unclear. Germline CDR1 LGHDT, CDR2 YNNKEL (reference sequence). Between the trimmed V and J ends, which lost 3 bases and 3 bases, there was a span of 11 bases. CDR3 length equals 14 residues.

The V gene is TRBV6-2 or TRBV6-3, the J gene TRBJ1-1; D perhaps matches TRBD1 (6 bases). Germline CDR1 MNHEY, CDR2 SVGEGT. Trimming shortened V by 6 bases and J by 0 bases, and 11 bases separated the two germline ends. This CDR3 has 14 amino acids. The CDR3 DNA reads TGTGCCAGCAGGGACAGCAGGATGAACACTGAAGCTTTCTTT. As protein: CASRDSRMNTEAFF.

The chain uses TRBV18 and TRBJ2-5; a weak D match, TRBD1 (6 bases). CDR1 is KGHSH and CDR2 is LQKENI in the germline V gene. The CDR3 length is 14 residues. Trimming took 1 base from V and 4 from J, leaving 10 bases between them. This CDR3 is CASSPQTGGETQYF. DNA for the CDR3: TGTGCCAGCTCACCACAGACAGGCGGAGAGACCCAGTACTTC.

This clonotype has more than one count but fewer than ten. V is TRBV29-1 and J is TRBJ2-1; maybe TRBD2 (6 bases). This CDR3 is 16 amino acids long. The V gene's germline CDR1 is SQVTM and CDR2 ANQGSEA. Trimming removed 5 bases from V and 0 bases from J, with 17 bases in between. The CDR3 sequence: CSVCIIAESSYNEQFF. CDR3 nucleotides: TGCAGCGTTTGTATTATAGCGGAGAGCTCCTACAATGAGCAGTTCTTC.

This clonotype was counted only a few times. This sequence joins TRBV10-3 and TRBJ2-1; 7 bases align to TRBD2. The CDR3 totals 18 residues. Germline lookup yields CDR1 ENHRY and CDR2 SYGVKD. Losses at the gene ends were 6 bases for V and 4 bases for J; bases not matched to a gene: 18. CDR3 protein: CAISLKRWSGAGYNEQFF. The CDR3 nucleotides read TGTGCCATCAGCCTCAAAAGGTGGAGCGGGGCGGGATACAATGAGCAGTTCTTC.

The V and J genes are TRBV20-1 and TRBJ1-1; D not certain. CDR1 is DFQATT, CDR2 SNEGSKA, per germline (reference sequence). Trimming shortened V by 1 base and J by 5 bases, and 14 bases separated the two germline ends. The CDR3 contains 14 residues. The CDR3 region is CSARGPRRGTEAFF. CDR3 DNA: TGCAGTGCTAGAGGTCCCCGGCGTGGGACTGAAGCTTTCTTT.

This clonotype appeared a few times. The chain couples TRBV9 to TRBJ2-7; TRBD2 matches at 9 bases. The CDR3 consists of 15 residues. The germline gives CDR1 SGDLS, CDR2 YYNGEE. The J segment lost 2 bases and the V segment lost 0 bases, leaving 3 bases of the junction unmatched. CDR3 bases: TGTGCCAGCAGCGTAGCTAGCGGGGATACCTACGAGCAGTACTTC. Residues: CASSVASGDTYEQYF.